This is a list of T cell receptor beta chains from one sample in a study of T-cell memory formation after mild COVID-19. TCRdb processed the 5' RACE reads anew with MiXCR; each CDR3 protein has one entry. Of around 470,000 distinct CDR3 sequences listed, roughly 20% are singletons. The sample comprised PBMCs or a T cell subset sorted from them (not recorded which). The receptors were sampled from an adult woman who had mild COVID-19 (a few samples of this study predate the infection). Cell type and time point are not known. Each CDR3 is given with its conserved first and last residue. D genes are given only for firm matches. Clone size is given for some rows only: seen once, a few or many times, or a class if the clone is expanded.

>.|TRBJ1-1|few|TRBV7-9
TGTGCCAGCTCCCCTAGGACCTCAGGGAATGCTGAAGCTTTCTTT
CASSPRTSGNAEAFF
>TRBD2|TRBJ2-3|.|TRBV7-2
TGTGCCAGCAGCCGACCGGGACTAGCGGGAGGGCCGGCAGATACGCAGTATTTT
CASSRPGLAGGPADTQYF
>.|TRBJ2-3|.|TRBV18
TGTGCCAGCTCACCACGTACCAGCGTTAACACAGATACGCAGTATTTT
CASSPRTSVNTDTQYF
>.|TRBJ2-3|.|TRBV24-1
TGTGCCACCAGTGATCTTCGGTTGGGGAGCACGCAGTATTTT
CATSDLRLGSTQYF
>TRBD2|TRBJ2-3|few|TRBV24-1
TGTGCCACCAGTGATCCGGGGACTAGCGGGGGCACAGATACGCAGTATTTT
CATSDPGTSGGTDTQYF
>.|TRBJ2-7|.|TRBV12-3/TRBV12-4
TGTGCCAGCAGTTTTGGCAGGGCGAGACCCTACGAGCAGTACTTC
CASSFGRARPYEQYF
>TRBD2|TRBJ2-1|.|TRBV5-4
TGTGCCAGCAGCTCTGGACTAGCGGGAGGGTACAATGAGCAGTTCTTC
CASSSGLAGGYNEQFF
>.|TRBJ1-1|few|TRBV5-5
TGTGCCAGCAGCTTAGAGCCCGACGGGGAAGCTTTCTTT
CASSLEPDGEAFF
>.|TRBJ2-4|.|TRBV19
TGTGCCAGTAGTATATTATCCGGAAGGGCCAAAAACATTCAGTACTTC
CASSILSGRAKNIQYF
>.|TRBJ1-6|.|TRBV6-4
TGTGCCAGCAGTGACGGGTCCACGGGAAGTAATTCACCCCTCCACTTT
CASSDGSTGSNSPLHF
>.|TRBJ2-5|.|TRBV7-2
TGTGCCAGCAGCCCGAGACTAGGGGAGACCCAGTACTTC
CASSPRLGETQYF
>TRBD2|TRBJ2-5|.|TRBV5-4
TGTGCCAGCAGCTCGCCGCGGGGGGGAGAGACCCAGTACTTC
CASSSPRGGETQYF
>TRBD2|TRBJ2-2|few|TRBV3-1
TGTGCCAGCAGCCATGGACTAGCGGGGATCACTAACACCGGGGAGCTGTTTTTT
CASSHGLAGITNTGELFF
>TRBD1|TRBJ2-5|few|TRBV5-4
TGTGCCAGCAGCCTGCGCCGACAGGGACCAGAGACCCAGTACTTC
CASSLRRQGPETQYF
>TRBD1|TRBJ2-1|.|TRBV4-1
TGCGCCAGCAGCCAACACCGGGACAGCTACAATGAGCAGTTCTTC
CASSQHRDSYNEQFF
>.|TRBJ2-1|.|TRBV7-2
TGTGCCAGCAGCTTTTGGCAGGGCCCCTACAATGAGCAGTTCTTC
CASSFWQGPYNEQFF
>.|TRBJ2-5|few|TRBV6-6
TGTGCCAGCAGCCCCCCGTCGAGTGGGCGAGAGACCCAGTACTTC
CASSPPSSGRETQYF
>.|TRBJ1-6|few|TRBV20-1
TGCAGTGCTAGGTTATCCGGAGATCGTTCACCCCTCCACTTT
CSARLSGDRSPLHF
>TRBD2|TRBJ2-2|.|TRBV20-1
TGCAGTGCTAGAGATCAGGGACTAGTCTCCGGGGAGCTGTTTTTT
CSARDQGLVSGELFF
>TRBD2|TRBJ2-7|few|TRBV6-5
TGTGCCAGCAGCCGAGGGACTAGCGGGAGCCAGGGTTACGAGCAGTACTTC
CASSRGTSGSQGYEQYF
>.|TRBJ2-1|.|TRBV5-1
TGCGCCAGCAGCTCGGACGTGGGTGAGCAGTTCTTC
CASSSDVGEQFF
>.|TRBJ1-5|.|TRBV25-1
TGTGCCAGCAGTGAGGGAGGGGCGGAGGGACAGCCCCAGCATTTT
CASSEGGAEGQPQHF